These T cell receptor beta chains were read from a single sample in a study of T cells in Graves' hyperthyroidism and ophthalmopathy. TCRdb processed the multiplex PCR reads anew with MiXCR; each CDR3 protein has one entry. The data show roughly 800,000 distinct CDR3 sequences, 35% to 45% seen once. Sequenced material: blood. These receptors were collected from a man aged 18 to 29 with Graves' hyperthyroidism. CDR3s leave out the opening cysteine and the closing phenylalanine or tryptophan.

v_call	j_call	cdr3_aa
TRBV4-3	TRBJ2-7	ASSPNVGGNHEQY
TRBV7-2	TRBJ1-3	ASSYSVSSTSGNTIY
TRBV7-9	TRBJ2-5	ASSHRSPETQY
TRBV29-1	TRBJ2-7	SVPLAGSSYEQY
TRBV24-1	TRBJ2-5	ATSESSAQETQY
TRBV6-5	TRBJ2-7	ASSPTGFEAYEQY
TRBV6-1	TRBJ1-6	ASSPNLRGNSPLH
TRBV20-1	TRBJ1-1	SARDPQAGGTEAF
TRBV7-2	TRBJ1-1	ASSLAGQPEAF
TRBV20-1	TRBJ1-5	SALRTSGQETQH
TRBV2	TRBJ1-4	ASSDYVDGSPV